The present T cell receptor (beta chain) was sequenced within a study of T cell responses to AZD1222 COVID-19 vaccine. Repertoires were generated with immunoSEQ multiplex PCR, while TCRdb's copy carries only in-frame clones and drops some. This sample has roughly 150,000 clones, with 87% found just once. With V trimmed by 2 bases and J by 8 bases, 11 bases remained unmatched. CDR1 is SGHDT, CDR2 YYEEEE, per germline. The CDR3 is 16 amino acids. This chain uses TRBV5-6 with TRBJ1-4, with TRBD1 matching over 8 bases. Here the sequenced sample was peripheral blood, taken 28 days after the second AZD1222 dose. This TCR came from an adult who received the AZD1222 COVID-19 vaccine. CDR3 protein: CASSFPGQGVVEKLFF. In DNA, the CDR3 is TGTGCCAGCAGCTTCCCCGGACAGGGAGTAGTCGAAAAACTGTTTTTT.